This T cell receptor beta chain was identified in a study of human T cells and chemical hapten exposure. Study details: Patches that contained 0.01% DPC were applied to the upper back and read at 6 days. Broader study findings: Having alopecia, the donors may differ immunologically from healthy people.

About this clonotype itself: Its antigen is undetermined.

Each cDNA molecule in the library carried unique molecular identifiers. Methods used by the authors: There were a median of approximately 100,000 TCRs per sample, with a range from about 23,224 to 750,000. TCRdb re-called the RACE reads with MiXCR, one entry per CDR3 protein. TCRdb assigned the V and J calls; the authors' analysis was not used. Among fewer than 85,000 distinct CDR3 sequences, 11% were seen once, and the ten largest hold more than 1.5%. Trimming pared 6 bases from V and 0 bases from J, leaving 13 bases between. Germline loops: CDR1 MNHEY, CDR2 SVGAGI. CDR3 length equals 15 residues. The time point was: patch test 2, 6 weeks after DPC sensitization. The treatment is: therapeutic diphenylcyclopropenone sensitization with weekly scalp DPC.

Sample: whole blood, taken in connection with sensitization to the hapten diphenylcyclopropenone (DPC). This chain connects TRBV6-5 to TRBJ2-3; D possibly corresponds to TRBD2 (5 bases). This clonotype was sampled from a man younger than 30 with alopecia areata. Some clones in this sample may be carry-over from other donors' samples. Here the CDR3 DNA reads TGTGCCAGCAGCTACAGCGGTGCTAGCACAGATACGCAGTATTTT. Translating gives CASSYSGASTDTQYF.